This TCR beta chain emerged from a study of blood T cell repertoires in COVID-19. Study summary: From T cells, B-cell-depleted T cells, or PBMCs came the material, which was cDNA or gDNA.

Original data processing: Amplified reference gene primers provided the basis for estimating nucleated cell counts. Some clones are missing from TCRdb's copy, which holds only in-frame ones; the method was immunoSEQ multiplex PCR. V and J calls and clone size come straight from that table; D and trimming were deduced from the DNA. The sample lists more than 350,000 clones; approximately 87% were seen once. The V gene lost 4 bases and the J gene lost 4 bases, with 14 bases spanning the gap. CDR1 and CDR2 (germline): LNHDA, SQIVND (reference sequence). The CDR3 sequence is 15 residues long. The clonotype originates from a woman between 25 and 40 years old with COVID-19, enrolled during active disease. Sequencing was performed on peripheral blood. The chain carries TRBV19 and TRBJ2-1; weak D call: TRBD2 (6 bases). CDR3 bases: TGTGCCAGTAGTAACCTAGCGAGAAATTACAATGAGCAGTTCTTC. Translating it yields CASSNLARNYNEQFF.